This T cell receptor (beta chain) was sequenced during a study of T-cell reconstitution after alpha-beta-depleted transplantation in children. Notes on the study in general: Reportedly, roughly two months post-transplant, alpha-beta T cells arose from several hundred expanded graft clones. Surviving thymic progenitors and recipient T cells were the source of high TCRbeta diversity at day 60 in some patients. It was newly produced T cells that mostly accounted for T-cell counts and diversity one year after transplant.

This clonotype has a count of ten or more. Its specificity is not known. Unique molecular identifiers were incorporated during preparation of the TCRbeta library. TCRdb independently ran MiXCR on the PCR reads; one entry per CDR3 protein. Among around 450,000 distinct CDR3 sequences, roughly 10% were seen once, and the ten largest hold just over 2%. The CDR3 has 12 residues. Germline V CDR1 and CDR2: SQVTM, ANQGSEA. V shed 4 bases and J shed 5 bases, with 11 bases lying between them. This TCR was sampled from a child aged 2-15 years with inherited bone marrow failure, due to receive a stem cell transplant. The sample was PBMCs, taken before TCRalphabeta/CD19-depleted stem cell transplant. The J gene is TRBJ2-5, the V gene TRBV29-1; perhaps TRBD2 as D (6 bases). The CDR3 DNA reads TGCAGCGTTGCCGGGGGTGTTGAGACCCAGTACTTC. This gives the protein CSVAGGVETQYF.